This TCR beta chain was documented in a study of cytomegalovirus exposure and HLA in healthy donors. Study-level results: Other equally common chains were less clonally expanded than HLA-associated TCR beta chains, a later analysis showed.

Primers: 60 Vbeta forward and 13 Jbeta reverse. Clones were sequenced by immunoSEQ multiplex PCR, and TCRdb holds only the in-frame ones, with some missing. The sample contains 110,000 or so clones, less than 70% of which appear only once. A note on this clone: Its antigen is still unknown.

Per the germline V gene, CDR1 is KGHSH and CDR2 is LQKENI. With 2 bases clipped from V and 4 bases from J, the junction kept 7 bases outside the gene matches. This CDR3 has 15 residues. Despite likely unrecorded immune exposures, the donors were nominally healthy at the time of sampling. V is TRBV18 and J is TRBJ2-7, with 8 bases matching TRBD2. The source is a woman between 70 and 85 years old in good health and CMV-seropositive. Specimen: PBMCs. The CDR3 DNA is TGTGCCAGCTCACCAAGGGCGGGGGGAACATACGAGCAGTACTTC. Translated: CASSPRAGGTYEQYF.